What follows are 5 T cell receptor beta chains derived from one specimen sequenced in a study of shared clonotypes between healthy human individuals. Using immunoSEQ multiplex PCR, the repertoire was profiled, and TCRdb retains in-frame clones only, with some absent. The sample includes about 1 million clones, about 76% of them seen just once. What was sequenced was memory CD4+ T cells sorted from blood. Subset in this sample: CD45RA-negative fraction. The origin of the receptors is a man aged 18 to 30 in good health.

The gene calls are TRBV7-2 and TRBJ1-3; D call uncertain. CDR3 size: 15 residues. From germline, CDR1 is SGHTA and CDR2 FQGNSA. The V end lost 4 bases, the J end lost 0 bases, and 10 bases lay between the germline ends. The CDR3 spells CASSSLLSSGNTIYF. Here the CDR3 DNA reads TGTGCCAGCAGCTCATTACTATCCTCTGGAAACACCATATATTTT.

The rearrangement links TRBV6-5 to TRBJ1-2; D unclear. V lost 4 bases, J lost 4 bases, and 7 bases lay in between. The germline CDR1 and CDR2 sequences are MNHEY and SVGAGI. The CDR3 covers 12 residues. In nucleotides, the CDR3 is TGTGCCAGCAGTTCACAGAGCTATGGCTACACCTTC. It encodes CASSSQSYGYTF.

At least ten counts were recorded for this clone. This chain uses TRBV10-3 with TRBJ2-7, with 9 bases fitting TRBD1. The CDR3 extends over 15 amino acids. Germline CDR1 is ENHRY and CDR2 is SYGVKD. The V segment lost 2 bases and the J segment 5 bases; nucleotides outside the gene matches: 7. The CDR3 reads CAISENEQGADEQYF. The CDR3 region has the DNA TGTGCCATCAGTGAGAACGAACAGGGGGCTGACGAGCAGTACTTC.

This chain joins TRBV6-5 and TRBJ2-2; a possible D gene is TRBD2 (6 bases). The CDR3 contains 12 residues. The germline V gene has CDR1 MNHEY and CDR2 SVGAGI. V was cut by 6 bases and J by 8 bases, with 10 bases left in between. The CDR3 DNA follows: TGTGCCAGCAGGCAGGGAGGAGGGGAGCTGTTTTTT. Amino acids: CASRQGGGELFF.

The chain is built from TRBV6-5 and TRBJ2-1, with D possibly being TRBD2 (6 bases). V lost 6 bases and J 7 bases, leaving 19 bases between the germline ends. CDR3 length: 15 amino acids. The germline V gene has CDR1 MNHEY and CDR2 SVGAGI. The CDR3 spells CASRPGTASTNEQFF. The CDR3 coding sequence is TGTGCCAGCAGGCCTGGGACTGCATCTACAAATGAGCAGTTCTTC.